These 9 T cell receptor beta chains share one sample of origin, sequenced in a study of technical replicates of blood from a few donors. TCRdb's table, derived via immunoSEQ multiplex PCR, lists solely in-frame clones and lacks some. The data contain 100,000 or so clones, 95% to 97% of them singletons. Sequencing input: T cells isolated from PBMCs. The receptors originated from a human donor in good health.

CDR3 region: CASSLGHSKTQYF. In DNA form, the CDR3 reads TGTGCCAGCAGTCTTGGACATTCAAAGACCCAGTACTTC. This sequence joins TRBV27 and TRBJ2-5, with D perhaps matching TRBD1 (5 bases). Trimming removed 5 bases at V and 6 bases at J, with 13 bases between. There are 13 residues in the CDR3. Germline lookup yields CDR1 MNHEY and CDR2 SMNVEV (reference sequence).

The chain has TRBV18 and TRBJ2-7; TRBD2 is a possible D gene (6 bases). V was trimmed by 5 bases and J by 7 bases, leaving 18 bases between them. Germline CDR1 reads KGHSH; CDR2 reads LQKENI. The CDR3 is made up of 14 amino acids. The DNA for the CDR3 is TGTGCCAGCTCAGTCGGGACTGTAGCGAGGGAGCAGTACTTC. This gives the protein CASSVGTVAREQYF. Supplemented by reference TRBV18 and TRBJ2-7, the full variable domain reads NAGVMQNPRHLVRRRGQEARLRCSPMKGHSHVYWYRQLPEEGLKFMVYLQKENIIDESGMPKERFSAEFPKEGPSILRIQQVVRGDSAAYFCASSVGTVAREQYFGPGTRLTVT.

In its sample, this clone was seen once. V is TRBV6-1 and J is TRBJ1-2; perhaps TRBD1 as D (6 bases). This CDR3 is 13 amino acids long. V lost 6 bases and J lost 2, with 10 bases in between. Germline V gene data show CDR1 as MNHNS and CDR2 as SASEGT. CDR3 residues: CASRPTGNYGYTF. The CDR3 nucleotides are TGTGCCAGCAGACCCACAGGGAACTATGGCTACACCTTC.

The rearrangement links TRBV6-5 to TRBJ2-5; a weak D match, TRBD1 (5 bases). Germline CDR1 is MNHEY and CDR2 is SVGAGI. The CDR3 runs to 15 residues. Trimming shortened V by 2 bases and J by 5 bases, and 15 bases separated the two germline ends. The CDR3 DNA reads TGTGCCAGCAGTTACGCTCCCTGGGGCCTGGAGACCCAGTACTTC. This codes for CASSYAPWGLETQYF.

The chain is built from TRBV29-1 and TRBJ2-7, with D possibly being TRBD2 (6 bases). Germline values: CDR1 SQVTM, CDR2 ANQGSEA. Between the trimmed V and J ends, which lost 7 bases and 3 bases, there was a span of 16 bases. The CDR3 spans 13 residues. The CDR3 coding sequence is TGCAGCGCCAAGACGGGGGTAAGCTACGAGCAGTACTTC. This encodes CSAKTGVSYEQYF.

The rearrangement joins TRBV9 to TRBJ1-4; D ambiguous. With 4 bases removed from V and 0 bases from J, the gap between germline ends came to 10 bases. CDR3 length: 15 amino acids. CDR1 and CDR2 from the germline V gene are SGDLS and YYNGEE. The CDR3 region has the DNA TGTGCCAGCAGCCGTGGCCTCGCAACTAATGAAAAACTGTTTTTT. It yields the protein CASSRGLATNEKLFF.

The rearrangement links TRBV6-4 to TRBJ2-2, with 7 bases aligning to TRBD1. The CDR3 covers 16 residues. Germline V lookup: CDR1 MRHNA, CDR2 SNTAGT. Germline trimming cut 5 bases from V and 1 base from J; bases unmatched to any gene: 7. CDR3 coding DNA: TGTGCCAGCAGTACTGACAGGGTCCAGAACACCGGGGAGCTGTTTTTT. Protein: CASSTDRVQNTGELFF.

This chain joins TRBV5-6 and TRBJ2-7, with 9 bases that match TRBD2. The V and J ends lost 4 bases and 7 bases, in that order; junction bases with no gene match: 6. The V gene's germline CDR1 is SGHDT and CDR2 YYEEEE. There are 13 residues in the CDR3. CDR3 sequence: CASSLSGRGEQYF. In DNA form, the CDR3 reads TGTGCCAGCAGCCTTAGCGGGAGAGGGGAGCAGTACTTC.

This clone came up once. For the CDR3, the DNA is TGTGCCAGCAGCTTGGGCGGGAAAGAGACCCAGTACTTC. Its protein is CASSLGGKETQYF. This rearrangement joins TRBV11-3 to TRBJ2-5; a weak D match, TRBD2 (6 bases). Trimming stripped 3 bases from V and 3 bases from J, with 8 bases between. In germline, CDR1 is SGHNT, CDR2 YENEEA. The length of the CDR3 is 13 residues.